This passage covers 8 T cell receptor beta chains from one sample sequenced in a study of monozygotic twins with inflammatory bowel disease. TCRdb reprocessed the 5' RACE reads and keeps a single row for each CDR3 protein, giving no DNA. In all, the sample yields over 200,000 distinct CDR3 sequences. Material: blood. All receptors come from a human donor with ulcerative colitis or Crohn's disease, or a healthy co-twin of an affected twin (not recorded which).

The chain couples TRBV19 to TRBJ1-5; the TCRdb D gene call, TRBD1, has no DNA to confirm it. The CDR3 length is 18 residues. Germline V gives CDR1 LNHDA, CDR2 SQIVND (reference sequence). CDR3 in amino acids: CASSRWSRGRVSNQPQHF.

The chain has TRBV5-1 and TRBJ1-2. Germline V gene data show CDR1 as SGHRS and CDR2 as YFSETQ. This CDR3 is built from 14 residues. CDR3 residues: CASKSWAGGYGYTF. The entire variable domain, with the rest obtained from reference TRBV5-1 and TRBJ1-2, is as follows: KAGVTQTPRYLIKTRGQQVTLSCSPISGHRSVSWYQQTPGQGLQFLFEYFSETQRNKGNFPGRFSGRQFSNSRSEMNVSTLELGDSALYLCASKSWAGGYGYTFGSGTRLTVV.

The chain couples TRBV7-2 to TRBJ1-2. This CDR3 contains 12 residues. Per the germline V gene, CDR1 is SGHTA and CDR2 is FQGNSA. The CDR3 reads CASRANNYGYTF.

The chain uses TRBV6-1 and TRBJ2-1; the TCRdb D gene call, TRBD1, has no DNA to confirm it. The germline V gene encodes CDR1 MNHNS and CDR2 SASEGT. The CDR3 consists of 16 residues. CDR3 loop: CASSLGTGGSDNEQFF.

The chain uses TRBV5-4 and TRBJ2-3; with no DNA, the TCRdb D assignment of TRBD1 cannot be verified. CDR3 length equals 13 residues. CDR1 and CDR2 from the germline V gene are SGHNT and YYREEE (reference sequence). The CDR3 loop reads CAGEGGSSDTQYF. The full variable domain, rest sourced from reference TRBV5-4 and TRBJ2-3, is ETGVTQSPTHLIKTRGQQVTLRCSSQSGHNTVSWYQQALGQGPQFIFQYYREEENGRGNFPPRFSGLQFPNYSSELNVNALELDDSALYLCAGEGGSSDTQYFGPGTRLTVL.

The V call is TRBV5-5, the J call TRBJ1-4; as DNA is missing, the TRBD1 call by TCRdb cannot be tested. This CDR3 contains 13 residues. Per germline, CDR1 SGHKS and CDR2 YYEKEE (reference sequence). CDR3 region: CASSSRVTGKLFF.

The V gene is TRBV7-2, the J gene TRBJ2-2; TCRdb's D call, TRBD2, is unchecked because there is no DNA. Germline values: CDR1 SGHTA, CDR2 FQGNSA. The CDR3 is 17 amino acids. CDR3 protein: CASSLVGLAGDGGELFF.

The chain uses TRBV18 and TRBJ2-5. CDR1 is KGHSH and CDR2 is LQKENI in the germline V gene. This CDR3 region has 15 residues. The CDR3 spells CASSPLSAGQETQYF. The whole variable domain, filled in from reference TRBV18 and TRBJ2-5, reads NAGVMQNPRHLVRRRGQEARLRCSPMKGHSHVYWYRQLPEEGLKFMVYLQKENIIDESGMPKERFSAEFPKEGPSILRIQQVVRGDSAAYFCASSPLSAGQETQYFGPGTRLLVL.